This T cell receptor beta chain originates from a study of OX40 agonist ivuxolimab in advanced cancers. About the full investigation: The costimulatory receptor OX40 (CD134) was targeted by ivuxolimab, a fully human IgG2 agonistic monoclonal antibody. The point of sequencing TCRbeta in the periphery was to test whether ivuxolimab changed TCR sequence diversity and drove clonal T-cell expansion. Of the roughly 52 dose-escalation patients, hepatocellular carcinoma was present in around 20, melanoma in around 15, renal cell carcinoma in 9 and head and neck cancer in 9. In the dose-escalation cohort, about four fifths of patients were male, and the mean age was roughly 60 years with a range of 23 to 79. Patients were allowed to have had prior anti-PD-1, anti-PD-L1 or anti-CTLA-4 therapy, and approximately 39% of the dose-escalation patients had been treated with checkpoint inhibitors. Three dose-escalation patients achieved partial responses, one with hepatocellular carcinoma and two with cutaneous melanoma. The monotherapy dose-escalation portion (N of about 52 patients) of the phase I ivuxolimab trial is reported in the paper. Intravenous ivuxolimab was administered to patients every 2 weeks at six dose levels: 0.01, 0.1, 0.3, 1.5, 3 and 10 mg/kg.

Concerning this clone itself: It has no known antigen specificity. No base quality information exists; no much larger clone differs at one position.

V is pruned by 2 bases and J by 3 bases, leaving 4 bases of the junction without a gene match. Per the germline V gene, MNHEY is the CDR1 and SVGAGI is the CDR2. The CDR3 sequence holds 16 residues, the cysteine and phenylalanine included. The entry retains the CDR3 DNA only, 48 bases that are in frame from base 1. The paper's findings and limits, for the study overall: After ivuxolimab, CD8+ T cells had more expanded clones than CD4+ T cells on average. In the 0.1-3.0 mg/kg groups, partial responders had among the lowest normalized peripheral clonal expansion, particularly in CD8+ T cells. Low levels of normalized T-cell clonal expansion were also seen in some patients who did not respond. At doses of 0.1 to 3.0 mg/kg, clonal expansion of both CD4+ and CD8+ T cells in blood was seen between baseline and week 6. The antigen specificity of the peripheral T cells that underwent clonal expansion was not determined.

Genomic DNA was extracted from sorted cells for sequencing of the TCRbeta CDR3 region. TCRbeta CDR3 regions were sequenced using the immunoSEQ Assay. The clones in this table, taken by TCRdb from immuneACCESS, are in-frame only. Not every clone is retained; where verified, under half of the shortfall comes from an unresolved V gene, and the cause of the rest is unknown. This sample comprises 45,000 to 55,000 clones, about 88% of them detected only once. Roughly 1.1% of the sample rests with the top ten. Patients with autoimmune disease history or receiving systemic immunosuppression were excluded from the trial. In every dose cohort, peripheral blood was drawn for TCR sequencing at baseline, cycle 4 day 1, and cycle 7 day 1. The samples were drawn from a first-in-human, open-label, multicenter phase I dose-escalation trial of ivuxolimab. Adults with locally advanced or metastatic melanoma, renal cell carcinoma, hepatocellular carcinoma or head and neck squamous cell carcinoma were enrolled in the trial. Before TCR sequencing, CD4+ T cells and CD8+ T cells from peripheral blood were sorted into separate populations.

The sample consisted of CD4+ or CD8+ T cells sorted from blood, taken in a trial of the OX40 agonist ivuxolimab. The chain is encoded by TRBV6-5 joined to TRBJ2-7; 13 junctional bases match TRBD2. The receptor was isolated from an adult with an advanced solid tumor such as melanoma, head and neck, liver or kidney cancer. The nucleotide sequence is TGTGCCAGCAGTTACCCACTAGCGGGAGGGGTCTACGAGCAGTACTTC. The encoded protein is CASSYPLAGGVYEQYF.